This T cell receptor (beta chain) is from a study of T cell repertoires in cytomegalovirus infection. Study details: CMV infection and matching HLA type were both indicated by public TCR beta signatures. Study-level findings and limits: Pooled public TCR beta family frequency picked out CMV carriers with the relevant HLA. Dominating the ex vivo response were TCR beta clonotypes that were CMV-specific and HLA-C-restricted.

Using its own MiXCR run on the reads, TCRdb lists one record per CDR3 protein. The sample holds 300,000 or so distinct CDR3 sequences, roughly 25% seen once. At least ten counts were recorded for this clonotype. Its antigen remains unidentified. The sequenced sample consisted of PBMCs. This TCR was recovered from a human donor in good health (CMV status not recorded). Some clones in this sample may be carry-over from other donors' samples.

CDR3 nucleotides: TGTGCCAGCAGCTCCGGACAGGGACGGGGTGAAAAACTGTTTTTT. The encoded protein is CASSSGQGRGEKLFF. The chain is built from TRBV7-2 and TRBJ1-4; 8 nucleotides align to TRBD1. The CDR3 extends over 15 amino acids. The germline gives CDR1 SGHTA, CDR2 FQGNSA. Trimming took 4 bases from V and 7 from J; bases not matched to a gene: 8.